One sample yielded the 9 T cell receptor beta chains listed below, sequenced in a study of neurological immune-mediated disorders. Each CDR3 protein gets one entry after TCRdb re-called the 5' RACE reads with MiXCR. The repertoire has about 17,000 distinct CDR3 sequences, under 3.5% of them found once; the top ten carry 20% to 25%. Material: CD8+ T cells from blood. The receptors come from a woman between 40 and 55 years old in good health.

In this sample, this clonotype turned up many times. This rearrangement joins TRBV6-2 or TRBV6-3 to TRBJ2-1; D not resolved. The CDR3 extends over 16 amino acids. Trimming shortened V by 0 bases and J by 0 bases, and 9 bases separated the two germline ends. Germline V CDR1 and CDR2: MNHEY, SVGEGT. CDR3 in amino acids: CASSYSLVSSYNEQFF. The CDR3 DNA reads TGTGCCAGCAGTTACTCGTTGGTGAGCTCCTACAATGAGCAGTTCTTC.

This clonotype has ten or more counts. J is TRBJ2-7 and V is TRBV29-1; D unresolved. V dropped 3 bases and J dropped 0 bases, with 6 bases sitting between them. CDR1 and CDR2 (germline): SQVTM, ANQGSEA. The CDR3 has 12 amino acids. The CDR3 here is CSVEESSYEQYF. In DNA form, the CDR3 reads TGCAGCGTTGAGGAGAGCTCCTACGAGCAGTACTTC.

This clonotype is labeled as medium-sized (0.01 to 0.1%). The rearrangement uses TRBV6-2 or TRBV6-3 and TRBJ2-1; 10 bases map to TRBD2. This CDR3 region has 15 residues. The germline V gene has CDR1 MNHEY and CDR2 SVGEGT. V lost 2 bases, J lost 6 bases, and 4 bases stayed unmatched. CDR3 amino acids: CASSYSSSGSNEQFF. The CDR3 nucleotides read TGTGCCAGCAGTTACAGCTCTAGCGGGAGCAATGAGCAGTTCTTC.

This clonotype was counted ten times or more. The chain is built from TRBV7-9 and TRBJ2-2, with TRBD1 identical over 8 bases. V gave up 4 bases and J gave up 3 bases; unmatched junction bases: 16. The CDR3 has 19 amino acids. Germline-derived CDR1 and CDR2 are SEHNR and FQNEAQ (reference sequence). The CDR3 loop is CASSSSRRTGFRDTGELFF. CDR3 DNA: TGTGCCAGCAGCTCTAGTAGGAGGACAGGGTTCAGGGACACCGGGGAGCTGTTTTTT.

This clonotype has at least ten counts. V is TRBV20-1 and J is TRBJ2-3; 8 bases match TRBD2. The germline V gene encodes CDR1 DFQATT and CDR2 SNEGSKA (reference sequence). V lost 0 bases, J lost 4 bases, and 9 bases stayed unmatched. The CDR3 has 16 amino acids. The CDR3 loop reads CSARDWEAGAADTQYF. The DNA for the CDR3 is TGCAGTGCTAGAGATTGGGAAGCGGGAGCAGCAGATACGCAGTATTTT.

At least ten counts were recorded for this clonotype. The rearrangement links TRBV5-1 to TRBJ2-5, with TRBD2 matching over 8 bases. The CDR3 runs to 13 residues. The germline CDR1 and CDR2 sequences are SGHRS and YFSETQ. V trimming: 2 bases; J trimming: 5 bases; junction bases outside the gene matches: 2. CDR3 nucleotides: TGCGCCAGCAGCTTACGACTAGCGGAGACCCAGTACTTC. The encoded protein is CASSLRLAETQYF.

This clonotype showed up many times. The chain joins TRBV4-3 to TRBJ2-7; tentatively, D is TRBD1 (6 bases). Trimming removed 1 base from V and 2 bases from J, with 18 bases in between. CDR3 size: 17 residues. Germline values: CDR1 LGHNA, CDR2 YSLEER. CDR3 coding DNA: TGCGCCAGCAGCCAAGGTTTTGACAGGCGTTACCCCTACGAGCAGTACTTC. As protein: CASSQGFDRRYPYEQYF.

This clonotype showed up many times. CDR3 region: CASSIGVRGNQPQHF. The CDR3, as DNA: TGTGCCAGCAGTATCGGGGTACGTGGGAATCAGCCCCAGCATTTT. The chain has TRBV28 and TRBJ1-5; D uncertain. The germline V gene has CDR1 MDHEN and CDR2 SYDVKM. The CDR3 loop spans 15 amino acids. V was cut by 5 bases and J by 4 bases, with 15 bases left in between.

The table lists this clonotype with many counts. The chain carries TRBV3-1 and TRBJ1-2; D uncertain. This CDR3 contains 14 residues. The germline V and J ends were trimmed by 8 bases and 2 bases, with 15 bases remaining between them. CDR1 LGHDT and CDR2 YNNKEL come from the germline V gene (reference sequence). Here the CDR3 DNA reads TGTGCCAGCCAGGAACAATGGGGAAACTATGGCTACACCTTC. Protein sequence: CASQEQWGNYGYTF.